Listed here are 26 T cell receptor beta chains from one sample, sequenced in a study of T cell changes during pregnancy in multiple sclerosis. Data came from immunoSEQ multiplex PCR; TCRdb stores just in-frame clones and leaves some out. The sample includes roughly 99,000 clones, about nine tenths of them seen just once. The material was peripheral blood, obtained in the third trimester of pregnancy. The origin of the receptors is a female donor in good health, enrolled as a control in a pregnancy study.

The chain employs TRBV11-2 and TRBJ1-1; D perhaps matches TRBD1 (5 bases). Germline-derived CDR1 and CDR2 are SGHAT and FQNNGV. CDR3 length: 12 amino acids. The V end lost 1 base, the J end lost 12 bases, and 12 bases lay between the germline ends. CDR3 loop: CASSLAQGETFF. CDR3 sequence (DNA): TGTGCCAGCAGCTTAGCCCAGGGCGAAACTTTCTTT.

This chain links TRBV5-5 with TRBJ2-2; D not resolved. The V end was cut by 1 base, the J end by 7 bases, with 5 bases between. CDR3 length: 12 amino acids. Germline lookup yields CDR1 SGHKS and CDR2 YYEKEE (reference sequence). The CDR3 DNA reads TGTGCCAGCAGCTTGCTAGGCGGGGAGCTGTTTTTT. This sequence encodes CASSLLGGELFF.

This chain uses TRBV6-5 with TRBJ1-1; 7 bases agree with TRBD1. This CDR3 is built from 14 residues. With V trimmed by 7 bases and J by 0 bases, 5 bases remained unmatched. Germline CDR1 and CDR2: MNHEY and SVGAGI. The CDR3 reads CASNMGQMNTEAFF. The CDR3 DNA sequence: TGTGCCAGCAACATGGGACAGATGAACACTGAAGCTTTCTTT.

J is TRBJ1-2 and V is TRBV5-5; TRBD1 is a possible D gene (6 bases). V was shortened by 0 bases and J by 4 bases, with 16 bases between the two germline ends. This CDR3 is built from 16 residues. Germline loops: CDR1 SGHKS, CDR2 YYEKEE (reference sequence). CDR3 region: CASSLAGVQNSYGYTF. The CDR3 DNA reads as TGTGCCAGCAGCTTGGCAGGGGTCCAAAACTCCTATGGCTACACCTTC.

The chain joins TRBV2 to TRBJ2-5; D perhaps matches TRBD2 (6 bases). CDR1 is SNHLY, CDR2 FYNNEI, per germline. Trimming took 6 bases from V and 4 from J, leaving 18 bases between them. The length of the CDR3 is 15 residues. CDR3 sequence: CASRDNPSVIETQYF. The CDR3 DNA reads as TGTGCCAGCAGAGATAACCCTAGCGTGATAGAGACCCAGTACTTC.

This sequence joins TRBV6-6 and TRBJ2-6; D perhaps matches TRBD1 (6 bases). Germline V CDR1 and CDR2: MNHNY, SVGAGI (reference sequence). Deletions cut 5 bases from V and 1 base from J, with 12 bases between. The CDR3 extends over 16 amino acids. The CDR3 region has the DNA TGTGCCAGCAGTCGATACAGGGTTTCTGGGGCCAACGTCCTGACTTTC. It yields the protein CASSRYRVSGANVLTF.

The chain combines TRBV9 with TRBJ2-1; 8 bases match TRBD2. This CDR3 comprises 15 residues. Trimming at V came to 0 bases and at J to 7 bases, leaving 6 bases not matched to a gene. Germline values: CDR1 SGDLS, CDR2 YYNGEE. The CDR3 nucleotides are TGTGCCAGCAGCGTAGGGACTAGCCAATGGAATGAGCAGTTCTTC. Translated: CASSVGTSQWNEQFF. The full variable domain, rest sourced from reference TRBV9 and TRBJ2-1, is DSGVTQTPKHLITATGQRVTLRCSPRSGDLSVYWYQQSLDQGLQFLIQYYNGEERAKGNILERFSAQQFPDLHSELNLSSLELGDSALYFCASSVGTSQWNEQFFGPGTRLTVL.

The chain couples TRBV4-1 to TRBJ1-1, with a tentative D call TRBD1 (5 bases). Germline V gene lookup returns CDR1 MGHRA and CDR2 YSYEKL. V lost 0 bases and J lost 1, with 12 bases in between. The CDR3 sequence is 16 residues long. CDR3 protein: CASSQEPGLRNTEAFF. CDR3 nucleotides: TGCGCCAGCAGCCAAGAACCGGGACTTAGGAACACTGAAGCTTTCTTT.

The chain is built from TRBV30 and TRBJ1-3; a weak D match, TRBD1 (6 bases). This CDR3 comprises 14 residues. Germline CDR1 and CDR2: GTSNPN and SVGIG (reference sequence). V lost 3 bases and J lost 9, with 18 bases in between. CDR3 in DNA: TGTGCCTGGAGCCGTTTTGGGGGCGGAGGCACCATATATTTT. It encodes CAWSRFGGGGTIYF.

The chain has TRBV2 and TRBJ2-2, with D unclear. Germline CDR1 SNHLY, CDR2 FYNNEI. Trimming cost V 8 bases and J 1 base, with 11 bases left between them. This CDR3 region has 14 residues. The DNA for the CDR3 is TGTGCCAGCGGTAATGCGCGGAACACCGGGGAGCTGTTTTTT. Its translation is CASGNARNTGELFF.

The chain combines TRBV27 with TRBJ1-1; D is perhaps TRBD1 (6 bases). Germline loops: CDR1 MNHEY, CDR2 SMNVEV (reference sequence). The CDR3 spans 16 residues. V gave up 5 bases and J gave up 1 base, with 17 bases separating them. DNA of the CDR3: TGTGCCAGCAGTCCCCAGGCGGGGGCCCCGAACACTGAAGCTTTCTTT. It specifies CASSPQAGAPNTEAFF.

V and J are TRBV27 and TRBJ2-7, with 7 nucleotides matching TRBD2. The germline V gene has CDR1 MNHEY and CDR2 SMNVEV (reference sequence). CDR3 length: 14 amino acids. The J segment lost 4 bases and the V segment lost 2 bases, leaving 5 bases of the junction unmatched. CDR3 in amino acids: CASSLKAGEYEQYF. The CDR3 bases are TGTGCCAGCAGTTTAAAGGCGGGGGAGTACGAGCAGTACTTC.

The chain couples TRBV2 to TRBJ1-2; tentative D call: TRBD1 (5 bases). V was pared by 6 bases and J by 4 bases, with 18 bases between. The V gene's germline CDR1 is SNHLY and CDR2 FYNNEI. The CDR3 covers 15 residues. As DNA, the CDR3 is TGTGCCAGCAGCCCCATTAGGGGCCCGGGCTATGGCTACACCTTC. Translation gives CASSPIRGPGYGYTF.

CDR3 region: CASSLAGQGIGDTEAFF. CDR3 in DNA: TGTGCCAGCAGCTTAGCAGGACAGGGGATCGGGGACACTGAAGCTTTCTTT. This sequence joins TRBV5-6 and TRBJ1-1, with 9 bases aligning to TRBD1. The CDR3 has 17 amino acids. V lost 2 bases, J lost 3 bases, and 11 bases stayed unmatched. Per germline, CDR1 SGHDT and CDR2 YYEEEE.

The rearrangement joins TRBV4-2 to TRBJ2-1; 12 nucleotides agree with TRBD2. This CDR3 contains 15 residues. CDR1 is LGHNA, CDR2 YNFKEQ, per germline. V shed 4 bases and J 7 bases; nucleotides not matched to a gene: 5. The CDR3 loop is CASSLLLAGGNEQFF. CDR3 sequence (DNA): TGTGCCAGCAGCCTCCTACTAGCGGGGGGAAATGAGCAGTTCTTC.

The CDR3 DNA is TGTGCCAGCAGTCTTCCTAAGACCCAGTACTTC. Its protein product is CASSLPKTQYF. This rearrangement joins TRBV6-5 to TRBJ2-5; D call uncertain. V was pared by 5 bases and J by 6 bases, with 7 bases between. The CDR3 runs to 11 residues. Germline CDR1 is MNHEY and CDR2 is SVGAGI.

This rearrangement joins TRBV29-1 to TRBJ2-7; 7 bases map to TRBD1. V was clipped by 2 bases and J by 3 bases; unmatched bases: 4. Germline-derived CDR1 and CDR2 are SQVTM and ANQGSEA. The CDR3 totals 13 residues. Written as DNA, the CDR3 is TGCAGCGTTGAACAGGGGGAAAGCTACGAGCAGTACTTC. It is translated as CSVEQGESYEQYF.

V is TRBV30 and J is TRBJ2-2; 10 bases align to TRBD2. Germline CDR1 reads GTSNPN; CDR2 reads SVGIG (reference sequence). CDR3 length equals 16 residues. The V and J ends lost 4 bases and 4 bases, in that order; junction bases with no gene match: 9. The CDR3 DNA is TGTGCCTGGATGGGAGCCAGACTAGCGGGCACCGGGGAGCTGTTTTTT. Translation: CAWMGARLAGTGELFF.

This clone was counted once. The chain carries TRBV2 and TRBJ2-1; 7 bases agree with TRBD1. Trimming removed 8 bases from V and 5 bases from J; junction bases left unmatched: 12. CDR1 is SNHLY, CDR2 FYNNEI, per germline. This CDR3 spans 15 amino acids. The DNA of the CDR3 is TGTGCCAGCGTATTACAGGGGACCGAAAACAATGAGCAGTTCTTC. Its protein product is CASVLQGTENNEQFF.

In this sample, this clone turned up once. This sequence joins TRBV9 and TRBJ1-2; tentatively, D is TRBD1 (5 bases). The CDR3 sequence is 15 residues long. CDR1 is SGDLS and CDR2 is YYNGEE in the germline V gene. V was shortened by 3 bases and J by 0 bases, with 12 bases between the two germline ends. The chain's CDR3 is CASSGYTGANYGYTF. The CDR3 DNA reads TGTGCCAGCAGCGGCTATACAGGAGCTAACTATGGCTACACCTTC.

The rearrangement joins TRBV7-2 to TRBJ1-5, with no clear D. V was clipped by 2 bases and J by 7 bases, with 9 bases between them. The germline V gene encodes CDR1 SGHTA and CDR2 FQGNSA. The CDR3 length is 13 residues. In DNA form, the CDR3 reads TGTGCCAGCAGCTTAACAGACGAACAGCCCCAGCATTTT. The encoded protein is CASSLTDEQPQHF.

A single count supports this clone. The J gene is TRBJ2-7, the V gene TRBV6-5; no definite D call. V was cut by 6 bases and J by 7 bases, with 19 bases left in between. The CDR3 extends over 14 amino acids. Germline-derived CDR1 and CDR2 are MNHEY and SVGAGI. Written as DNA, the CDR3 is TGTGCCAGCAGGGAACAGCTTTCAGGTGGGGAGCAGTACTTC. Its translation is CASREQLSGGEQYF.

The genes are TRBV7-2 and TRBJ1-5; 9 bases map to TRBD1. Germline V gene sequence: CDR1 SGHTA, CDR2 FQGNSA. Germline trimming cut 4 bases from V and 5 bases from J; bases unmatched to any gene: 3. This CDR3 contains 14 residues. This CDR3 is CASSSQGADQPQHF. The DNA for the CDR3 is TGTGCCAGCAGCTCACAGGGGGCGGATCAGCCCCAGCATTTT.

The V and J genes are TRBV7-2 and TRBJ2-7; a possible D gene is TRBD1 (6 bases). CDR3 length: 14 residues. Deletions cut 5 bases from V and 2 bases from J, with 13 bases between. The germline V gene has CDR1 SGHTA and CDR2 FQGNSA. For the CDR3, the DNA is TGTGCCAGCAGCCCGGGACATGCTACCTACGAGCAGTACTTC. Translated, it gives CASSPGHATYEQYF. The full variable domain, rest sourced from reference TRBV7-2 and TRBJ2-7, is GAGVSQSPSNKVTEKGKDVELRCDPISGHTALYWYRQSLGQGLEFLIYFQGNSAPDKSGLPSDRFSAERTGGSVSTLTIQRTQQEDSAVYLCASSPGHATYEQYFGPGTRLTVT.

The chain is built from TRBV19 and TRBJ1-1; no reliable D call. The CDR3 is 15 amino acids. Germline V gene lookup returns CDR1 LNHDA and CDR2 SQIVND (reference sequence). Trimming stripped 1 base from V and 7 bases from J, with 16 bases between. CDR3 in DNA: TGTGCCAGTAGTATAGGGCGGTCGGGAGGGCTTGAAGCTTTCTTT. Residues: CASSIGRSGGLEAFF.

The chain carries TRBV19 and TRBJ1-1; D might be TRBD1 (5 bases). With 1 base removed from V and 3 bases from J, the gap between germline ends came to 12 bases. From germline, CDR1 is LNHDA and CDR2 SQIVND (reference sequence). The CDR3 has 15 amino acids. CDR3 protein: CASSIGGSFYTEAFF. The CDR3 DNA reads TGTGCCAGTAGTATAGGGGGCAGCTTCTACACTGAAGCTTTCTTT.